A selection of T cell receptor beta chains follows, all from one sample in a study of T cell responses to AZD1222 COVID-19 vaccine. TCRdb keeps only in-frame clones here, not all; method: immunoSEQ multiplex PCR. The table lists tens of thousands of clones, approximately 90% of them singletons. The source material was peripheral blood, sampled 28 days after the second AZD1222 dose. Every receptor here comes from an adult who received the AZD1222 COVID-19 vaccine. The CDR3 runs from the conserved cysteine through the conserved F or W. A D gene is named only where the DNA matches it firmly. Some rows mark clone size as missing; the rest say once, few, many or name a class of expanded clone.

once	NA	TRBV5-1	TRBJ2-7	CASSFEDLSHEQYF	TGCGCCAGCAGCTTCGAGGACCTTAGCCACGAGCAGTACTTC
NA	TRBD2	TRBV9	TRBJ2-2	CASSSQAGGLVTGELFF	TGTGCCAGCAGCTCTCAAGCGGGGGGGCTTGTCACCGGGGAGCTGTTTTTT
NA	NA	TRBV9	TRBJ1-6	CASSPDGGGDSPLHF	TGTGCCAGCAGCCCAGATGGGGGGGGAGATTCACCCCTCCACTTT
NA	NA	TRBV12-3/TRBV12-4	TRBJ2-1	CASSLVNEQFF	TGTGCCAGCAGCCTGGTGAATGAGCAGTTCTTC
NA	NA	TRBV7-8	TRBJ1-6	CASSSGSVVYNSPLHF	TGTGCCAGCAGCTCCGGGAGTGTGGTCTATAATTCACCCCTCCACTTT
NA	TRBD1	TRBV7-2	TRBJ1-1	CASSRDRNTEAFF	TGTGCCAGCAGCCGGGACAGGAACACTGAAGCTTTCTTT
NA	NA	TRBV11-3	TRBJ2-3	CASSLGGTRGDTQYF	TGTGCCAGCAGCTTAGGCGGGACCCGCGGAGATACGCAGTATTTT
NA	TRBD1	TRBV5-1	TRBJ2-7	CASSLEGGHSYEQYF	TGCGCCAGCAGCTTGGAAGGGGGCCACTCCTACGAGCAGTACTTC
NA	TRBD1	TRBV10-3	TRBJ1-2	CAIRGTGGFGYTF	TGTGCCATCAGGGGGACAGGGGGGTTTGGCTACACCTTC
once	NA	TRBV15	TRBJ1-1	CATSAANTEAFF	TGTGCCACCAGCGCGGCGAACACTGAAGCTTTCTTT
NA	NA	TRBV7-9	TRBJ1-6	CASSAGMGNSPLHF	TGTGCCAGCAGCGCAGGGATGGGGAATTCACCCCTCCACTTT
once	NA	TRBV6-5	TRBJ1-1	CASSYLSSGETEAFF	TGTGCCAGCAGTTACCTAAGCTCCGGGGAGACTGAAGCTTTCTTT
NA	NA	TRBV12-5	TRBJ1-2	CASGLGRRGGLVRVGYTF	TGTGCTAGTGGTTTGGGGCGAAGGGGGGGGCTGGTAAGAGTTGGCTACACCTTC
NA	NA	TRBV9	TRBJ1-5	CASSRGASNQPQHF	TGTGCCAGCAGCAGGGGGGCGAGCAATCAGCCCCAGCATTTT
NA	NA	TRBV5-1	TRBJ2-5	CASSLGGHPQETQYF	TGCGCCAGCAGCTTGGGTGGACATCCACAAGAGACCCAGTACTTC
NA	NA	TRBV19	TRBJ1-4	CATSRGGPTNEKLFF	TGTGCCACTTCGCGGGGGGGGCCAACTAATGAAAAACTGTTTTTT
NA	NA	TRBV9	TRBJ2-2	CASSDTGELFF	TGTGCCAGCAGCGACACCGGGGAGCTGTTTTTT